Shown below are 9 T cell receptor beta chains from a single sample sequenced in a study of vaccination effects on CD4 cells after COVID-19. With the ViraFEST assay, the study expanded antigen-specific CD4+ T cells using viral peptide pools, then sequenced them. Upon completion of about eleven days in culture, CD4+ T cells were isolated. The person was diagnosed with PCR-confirmed SARS-CoV-2 infection between March and December 2020. Some clones are missing from TCRdb's copy, which holds only in-frame ones; the method was immunoSEQ multiplex PCR. The repertoire includes tens of thousands of clones, around 78% of them detected once, and roughly 33% sits in the top ten. The antigens of these receptors remain unknown. The material sequenced was CD4+ T cells from PBMCs cultured with a peptide pool, taken before COVID-19 vaccination. These receptors came from a human donor who had a prior SARS-CoV-2 infection.

The rearrangement uses TRBV28 and TRBJ2-4, with D possibly TRBD1 on 7 matching bases. Trimming removed 9 bases at V and 1 base at J, with 16 bases between. The CDR3 runs to 15 residues. Germline values: CDR1 MDHEN, CDR2 SYDVKM. The CDR3 sequence is CASEGGAGAKNIQYF. For the CDR3, the DNA is TGTGCCAGTGAAGGGGGCGCGGGGGCCAAAAACATTCAGTACTTC. The whole variable domain, filled in from reference TRBV28 and TRBJ2-4, reads DVKVTQSSRYLVKRTGEKVFLECVQDMDHENMFWYRQDPGLGLRLIYFSYDVKMKEKGDIPEGYSVSREKKERFSLILESASTNQTSMYLCASEGGAGAKNIQYFGAGTRLSVL.

V and J are TRBV19 and TRBJ1-2; 8 nucleotides match TRBD1. The germline gives CDR1 LNHDA, CDR2 SQIVND (reference sequence). Trimming took 3 bases from V and 3 from J; bases not matched to a gene: 3. This CDR3 comprises 14 residues. CDR3 coding DNA: TGTGCCAGTAGTATTGGACAGGGTGACTATGGCTACACCTTC. Its protein product is CASSIGQGDYGYTF.

DNA for the CDR3: TGTGCCAGCAGTGGACCTATAGCGGGGGGGCCGGTAGATACGCAGTATTTT. It encodes CASSGPIAGGPVDTQYF. J is TRBJ2-3 and V is TRBV2; 11 positions match TRBD2. Germline V gene data show CDR1 as SNHLY and CDR2 as FYNNEI. The V and J ends lost 4 bases and 5 bases, in that order; junction bases with no gene match: 11. The CDR3 extends over 17 amino acids. Variable domain in full (rest from reference TRBV2 and TRBJ2-3): EPEVTQTPSHQVTQMGQEVILRCVPISNHLYFYWYRQILGQKVEFLVSFYNNEISEKSEIFDDQFSVERPDGSNFTLKIRSTKLEDSAMYFCASSGPIAGGPVDTQYFGPGTRLTVL.

The chain employs TRBV10-3 and TRBJ2-5, with D maybe TRBD1 (6 bases). Germline V gene sequence: CDR1 ENHRY, CDR2 SYGVKD. Trimming took 4 bases from V and 5 from J, leaving 14 bases between them. The CDR3 covers 14 residues. The CDR3 is CAISVVGAGETQYF. The CDR3 DNA reads TGTGCCATCAGTGTCGTGGGGGCCGGGGAGACCCAGTACTTC.

The chain links TRBV7-2 to TRBJ2-2; 9 bases agree with TRBD2. Trimming removed 1 base from V and 5 bases from J; junction bases left unmatched: 8. The length of the CDR3 is 17 residues. Germline V gene sequence: CDR1 SGHTA, CDR2 FQGNSA. CDR3 DNA sequence: TGTGCCAGCAGCTTAGTCGGTAGCGGGGGAGGGACCGGGGAGCTGTTTTTT. This sequence encodes CASSLVGSGGGTGELFF.

The chain couples TRBV6-5 to TRBJ2-4, with 9 bases matching TRBD2. From germline, CDR1 is MNHEY and CDR2 SVGAGI. J gave up 3 bases and V 7 bases, and 4 bases lay outside the gene matches. There are 14 residues in the CDR3. The chain's CDR3 is CASKAGGDKNIQYF. CDR3 DNA sequence: TGTGCCAGCAAAGCGGGGGGAGACAAAAACATTCAGTACTTC.

The CDR3 DNA reads as TGTGCCAGCAGTTTAGGGGGCGCCGGATTTTCACCCCTCCACTTT. As protein: CASSLGGAGFSPLHF. The chain employs TRBV28 and TRBJ1-6; possible D gene TRBD1, 6 bases. Trimming shortened V by 2 bases and J by 9 bases, and 14 bases separated the two germline ends. CDR1 and CDR2 from the germline V gene are MDHEN and SYDVKM. There are 15 residues in the CDR3.

The chain is built from TRBV4-2 and TRBJ1-5; 8 nucleotides line up with TRBD1. Germline V gene sequence: CDR1 LGHNA, CDR2 YNFKEQ. This CDR3 has 15 amino acids. Trimming removed 3 bases from V and 11 bases from J; junction bases left unmatched: 12. The CDR3: CASSHTGTGGGSQHF. The CDR3 DNA sequence: TGTGCCAGCAGCCACACCGGGACAGGTGGTGGATCCCAGCATTTT.

CDR3 nucleotides: TGTGCCAGTAGTCGAAACCCGGGTTCACTGCGTCTTGATACGCAGTATTTT. It is translated as CASSRNPGSLRLDTQYF. V gene TRBV19 combines with J gene TRBJ2-3; no clear D gene. The CDR3 runs to 17 residues. Germline values: CDR1 LNHDA, CDR2 SQIVND (reference sequence). V was clipped by 5 bases and J by 6 bases, with 24 bases between them.